This T cell receptor beta chain is from a study of blood T cell repertoires in COVID-19. Overall study context: The study drew acute and convalescent COVID-19 samples from the United States, Italy and Spain. PBMCs, B-cell-depleted T cells, or T cells provided the cDNA or gDNA that made up the material.

V was cut by 6 bases and J by 2 bases, with 14 bases left in between. The germline V gene has CDR1 MNHEY and CDR2 SVGAGI. CDR3 length: 15 residues. Seattle participants joined during active infection and were tracked over time. In the original workflow: Scientists estimated how many nucleated cells there were by amplifying reference gene primers. Measured with immunoSEQ multiplex PCR; TCRdb has only the in-frame clones, and not every one. That table furnishes V, J and clone size, whereas the DNA furnished D and trimming. The data contain 55,000 to 65,000 clones, roughly four fifths of them singletons.

This chain uses TRBV6-5 with TRBJ2-1; a possible D gene is TRBD1 (6 bases). The TCR was taken from a man aged 55-75 years with COVID-19, enrolled during active disease. The source material was peripheral blood. This CDR3 reads CASSPGEGPYNEQFF. The CDR3 nucleotides are TGTGCCAGCAGCCCAGGGGAAGGGCCCTACAATGAGCAGTTCTTC.